The 10 T cell receptor beta chains reported below all come from one sample, sequenced in a study of regulatory T cells in long-lasting Graves disease. According to the study, TCR beta libraries were built with iRepertoire HTBI primers and CDR3-region Arm-PCR. TCRdb recomputed calls from the multiplex PCR reads with MiXCR, one row per CDR3 protein. This repertoire shows a few hundred thousand distinct CDR3 sequences, about 20% found once; its top ten account for roughly a quarter. Time point given: persistent/refractory GD, antithyroid drugs over 5 years with positive TRAb. The TCR library was prepared using RNA isolated from PBMCs. The material sequenced was peripheral blood mononuclear cells (PBMCs), taken when the disease was refractory, from a patient treated with antithyroid drugs. The receptors here all came from a female donor with Graves disease.

This clonotype was observed many times. This chain joins TRBV28 and TRBJ1-1, with a weak D call TRBD1 (5 bases). Germline V gene data show CDR1 as MDHEN and CDR2 as SYDVKM. The CDR3 contains 13 residues. The V gene lost 7 bases and the J gene lost 4 bases, with 13 bases spanning the gap. Here the CDR3 DNA reads TGTGCCAGCATCGGGCCGAGGGGCACTGAAGCTTTCTTT. Encoded protein: CASIGPRGTEAFF.

The chain links TRBV24-1 to TRBJ2-7; the D gene is possibly TRBD2 (6 bases). Looked up from germline, CDR1 is KGHDR and CDR2 is SFDVKD. The length of the CDR3 is 13 residues. The germline V and J ends were trimmed by 5 bases and 3 bases, with 10 bases remaining between them. The CDR3 loop reads CATSGGESYEQYF. CDR3 in DNA: TGTGCCACCAGTGGGGGGGAGAGCTACGAGCAGTACTTC.

There are many counts of this clonotype. This chain joins TRBV28 and TRBJ2-7, with 9 positions matching TRBD1. There are 17 residues in the CDR3. The V gene end was trimmed by 3 bases and the J gene end by 5 bases; junction bases not matched to a gene: 14. The germline V gene has CDR1 MDHEN and CDR2 SYDVKM. The CDR3 region has the DNA TGTGCCAGCAGTTTGAATTTTGGGACAGGGATTGTCCACGAGCAGTACTTC. Translating it yields CASSLNFGTGIVHEQYF.

This clonotype was counted between two and nine times. The chain recombines TRBV11-2 with TRBJ1-6, with D tentatively TRBD1 (5 bases). Per the germline V gene, CDR1 is SGHAT and CDR2 is FQNNGV. This CDR3 is built from 16 residues. V dropped 5 bases and J dropped 7 bases, with 18 bases sitting between them. DNA for the CDR3: TGTGCCAGCAGCCCGGTCCGGGGGGGTTGGAATTCACCCCTCCACTTT. It translates to CASSPVRGGWNSPLHF.

At least ten counts were recorded for this clonotype. CDR3 sequence reads: CASSSLGGEETQYF. CDR3 coding DNA: TGTGCCAGCAGTTCCCTCGGGGGAGAAGAGACCCAGTACTTC. The rearrangement links TRBV28 to TRBJ2-5; the D gene is possibly TRBD2 (6 bases). Germline V gene data show CDR1 as MDHEN and CDR2 as SYDVKM. The CDR3 is 14 amino acids. Trimming removed 4 bases at V and 3 bases at J, with 12 bases between.

This clonotype has a handful of counts. The chain joins TRBV6-1 to TRBJ1-1; perhaps TRBD1 as D (6 bases). This CDR3 has 23 amino acids. The ends were cut back, 2 bases at V and 9 bases at J, with 43 bases in the middle. Germline CDR1 is MNHNS and CDR2 is SASEGT. CDR3 loop: CASSENNGRIPGRLQSPRGKAFF. CDR3 coding DNA: TGTGCCAGCAGTGAAAATAACGGGCGCATCCCTGGCAGACTACAAAGCCCAAGGGGGAAAGCTTTCTTT.

J is TRBJ2-1 and V is TRBV7-9; the D gene could be TRBD1 or TRBD2 (6 bases each). The V and J ends lost 5 bases and 13 bases respectively, with 33 bases between them. The germline V gene encodes CDR1 SEHNR and CDR2 FQNEAQ (reference sequence). CDR3 length: 18 amino acids. In nucleotides, the CDR3 is TGTGCCAGCAGCAGAGACCCACCGCGGGACACACTAATAGCAGATCAGTTCTTC. Translated: CASSRDPPRDTLIADQFF.

This clonotype was counted ten times or more. This chain links TRBV28 with TRBJ1-1; D is unclear. V shed 5 bases and J shed 3 bases, with 10 bases lying between them. The CDR3 covers 13 residues. Looked up from germline, CDR1 is MDHEN and CDR2 is SYDVKM. The CDR3 sequence is CASSPPPDTEAFF. The CDR3 DNA reads TGTGCCAGCAGTCCCCCCCCCGACACTGAAGCTTTCTTT. The full variable domain, rest sourced from reference TRBV28 and TRBJ1-1, is DVKVTQSSRYLVKRTGEKVFLECVQDMDHENMFWYRQDPGLGLRLIYFSYDVKMKEKGDIPEGYSVSREKKERFSLILESASTNQTSMYLCASSPPPDTEAFFGQGTRLTVV.

This clonotype was seen repeatedly, ten times or more. CDR3 coding DNA: TGCAGTGCTAGAAAGCTAGCGGGAGGCTACGAGCAGTACTTC. Its translation: CSARKLAGGYEQYF. This chain uses TRBV20-1 with TRBJ2-7; 11 nucleotides line up with TRBD2. Trimming took 2 bases from V and 3 from J; bases not matched to a gene: 3. The CDR3 has 14 residues. Germline CDR1 is DFQATT and CDR2 is SNEGSKA (reference sequence).

This clonotype was recorded a few times. The gene calls are TRBV20-1 and TRBJ2-5; 8 positions agree with TRBD1. The CDR3 is 14 residues long. The V gene's germline CDR1 is DFQATT and CDR2 SNEGSKA (reference sequence). The junction had 7 bases not matched to a gene; V was cut back by 0 bases and J by 7 bases. In DNA form, the CDR3 reads TGCAGTGCTAGAGATGGCAGGGGGCAGGGGACCCAGTACTTC. It translates to CSARDGRGQGTQYF.